This TCR beta chain was identified during a study of T cell changes during pregnancy in multiple sclerosis (dated by TCRdb to between 2018 and 2021). Regarding the complete study: The study looked at changes in the T cell repertoire across pregnancy in women with multiple sclerosis.

Library construction relied on the immunoSEQ multiplex PCR assay. TCRdb limited this immuneACCESS table to in-frame rearrangements with V and J called. A share of clones is missing; checked studies link under half to unresolved V genes, and the rest is unexplained. This sample is represented by tens of thousands of clones; nearly 90% of them were singletons. 0.55% to 0.7% of the sample belongs to the ten largest clones. Spanning cysteine to phenylalanine, the CDR3 consists of 14 amino acids. Only CDR3 DNA is held: 42 bases, read in frame from base 1. CDR1 and CDR2 are drawn from the germline V gene: MNHEY, SVGAGI. Concerning this clone itself: The specificity of this receptor is unknown. Base qualities were left out, and no much larger clone turns up one base away.

This clonotype was sampled from a female donor with multiple sclerosis, enrolled in a pregnancy study. The V and J genes are TRBV6-5 and TRBJ2-5; perhaps TRBD1 is the D gene, with 6 bases matching. The DNA end lines up better with TRBJ2-7; the J call may be wrong. The material was CD4+ T cells from peripheral blood mononuclear cells, obtained in the first trimester of pregnancy. The CDR3 in this case is CASSPLSGAYEQYF. The nucleotide sequence reads as follows: TGTGCCAGCAGCCCACTATCAGGGGCCTACGAGCAGTACTTC.